This T cell receptor beta chain originates from a study of CD8+ T cells in alopecia areata. Study at large: Treated patients were given 5 to 10 mg oral tofacitinib twice daily. Findings of the study overall: Alphabeta T cells residing in normal skin are also sequenced in scalp samples.

RNA, once extracted, was reverse transcribed into cDNA for use as the sequencing template. The assay was immunoSEQ multiplex PCR, and TCRdb's table has in-frame clones only and misses some. The sample has some 130,000 clones, approximately 49% seen once. This clone was seen a few times. Its specificity is unknown. The investigators collected lesional scalp punch biopsies and peripheral blood from alopecia areata patients. It was from PBMCs that CD4+ and CD8+ T cells were sorted. CDR1 GTSNPN and CDR2 SVGIG come from the germline V gene (reference sequence). This CDR3 contains 13 residues. Trimming stripped 0 bases from V and 9 bases from J, with 11 bases between.

The sequencing used CD8+ T cells sorted from blood, collected at week 0. The chain links TRBV30 to TRBJ2-2, with no clear D. The TCR comes from a human donor with alopecia areata. This CDR3 reads CAWSVGSFRELFF. The CDR3 DNA follows: TGTGCCTGGAGTGTGGGTAGCTTTCGGGAGCTGTTTTTT.